This TCR beta chain was sequenced in a study of vaccination and CD4 T cells after COVID-19. Whole-study context: In the convalescent cohort, there were six males and four females, two of them Hispanic. The authors gave control cultures a CEFX pool, an HIV-1 Nef pool, or no peptide.

The Oncomine TCR Beta short-read assay was applied to DNA of cultured CD4+ T cells. From cultured CD4+ T cells, genomic DNA was extracted. TCRdb processed the PCR reads anew with MiXCR; each CDR3 protein has one entry. The sample holds several thousand distinct CDR3 sequences, approximately 45% seen once. This CDR3 spans 16 amino acids. Germline CDR1 MNHEY, CDR2 SMNVEV (reference sequence). Losses at the gene ends were 3 bases for V and 1 base for J; bases not matched to a gene: 5. Treatment: 10-day PBMC culture with coronavirus spike peptide pools or control peptides (ViraFEST assay). ViraFEST relied on peptide pools to expand antigen-specific T cells; the TCRs were sequenced afterward. Details on this clonotype: Its cognate antigen is unknown.

The chain uses TRBV27 and TRBJ2-1; 8 bases are a match to TRBD2. The source of this sequence is a human donor who had recovered from COVID-19. The specimen sequenced was CD4+ T cells from blood, cultured in vitro. Here the CDR3 DNA reads TGTGCCAGCAGTTTCCGGGGGGGGAGTTCCTACAATGAGCAGTTCTTC. Translation: CASSFRGGSSYNEQFF.